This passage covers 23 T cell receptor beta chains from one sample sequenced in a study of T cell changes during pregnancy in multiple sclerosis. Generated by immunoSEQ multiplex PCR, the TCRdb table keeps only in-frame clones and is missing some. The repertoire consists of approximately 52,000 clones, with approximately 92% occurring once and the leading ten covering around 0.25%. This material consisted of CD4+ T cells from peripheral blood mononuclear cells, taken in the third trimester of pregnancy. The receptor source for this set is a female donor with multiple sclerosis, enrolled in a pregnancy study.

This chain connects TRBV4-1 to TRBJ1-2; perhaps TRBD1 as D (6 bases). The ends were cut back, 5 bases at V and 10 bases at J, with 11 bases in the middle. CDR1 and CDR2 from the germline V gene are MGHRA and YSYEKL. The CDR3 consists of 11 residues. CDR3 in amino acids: CASSNRQVYTF. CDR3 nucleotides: TGCGCCAGCAGCAACCGACAGGTCTACACCTTC.

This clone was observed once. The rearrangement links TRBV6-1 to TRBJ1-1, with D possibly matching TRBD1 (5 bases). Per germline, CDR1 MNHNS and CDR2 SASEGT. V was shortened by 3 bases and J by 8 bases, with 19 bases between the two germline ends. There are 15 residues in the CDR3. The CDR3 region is CASSDAGLTKVEAFF. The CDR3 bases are TGTGCCAGCAGTGATGCGGGACTCACGAAGGTGGAAGCTTTCTTT.

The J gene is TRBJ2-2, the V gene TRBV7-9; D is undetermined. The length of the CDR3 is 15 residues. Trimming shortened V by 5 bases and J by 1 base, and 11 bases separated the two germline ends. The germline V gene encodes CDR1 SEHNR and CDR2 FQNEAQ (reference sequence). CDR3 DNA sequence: TGTGCCAGCAGCCCTTGGAGAGGGAACACCGGGGAGCTGTTTTTT. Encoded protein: CASSPWRGNTGELFF.

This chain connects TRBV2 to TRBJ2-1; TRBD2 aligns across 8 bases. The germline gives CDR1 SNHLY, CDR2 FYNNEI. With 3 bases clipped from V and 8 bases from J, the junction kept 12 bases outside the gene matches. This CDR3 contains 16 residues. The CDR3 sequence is CASSDIAGRAGDEQFF. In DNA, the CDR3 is TGTGCCAGCAGTGACATAGCGGGGAGGGCTGGAGATGAGCAGTTCTTC.

The CDR3, as DNA: TGTGCCAGCAGCTTGGGACAGTCCAATTCACCCCTCCACTTT. As protein: CASSLGQSNSPLHF. The J gene is TRBJ1-6, the V gene TRBV7-2, with TRBD1 matching 7 bases. Germline assignment: CDR1 SGHTA and CDR2 FQGNSA. Trimming at V came to 3 bases and at J to 7 bases, leaving 3 bases not matched to a gene. CDR3 length: 14 amino acids.

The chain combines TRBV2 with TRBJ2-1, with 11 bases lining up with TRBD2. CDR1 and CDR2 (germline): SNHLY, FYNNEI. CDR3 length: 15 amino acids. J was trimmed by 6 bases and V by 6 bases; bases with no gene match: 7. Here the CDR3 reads CASSVAGGPFNEQFF. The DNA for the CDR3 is TGTGCCAGCAGCGTAGCGGGAGGGCCGTTCAATGAGCAGTTCTTC.

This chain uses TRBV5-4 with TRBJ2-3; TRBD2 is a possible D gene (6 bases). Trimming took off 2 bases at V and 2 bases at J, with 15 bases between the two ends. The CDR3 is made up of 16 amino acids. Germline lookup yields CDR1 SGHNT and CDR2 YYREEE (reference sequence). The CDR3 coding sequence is TGTGCCAGCAGCTTACGGGTGGGACTGATCACAGATACGCAGTATTTT. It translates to CASSLRVGLITDTQYF.

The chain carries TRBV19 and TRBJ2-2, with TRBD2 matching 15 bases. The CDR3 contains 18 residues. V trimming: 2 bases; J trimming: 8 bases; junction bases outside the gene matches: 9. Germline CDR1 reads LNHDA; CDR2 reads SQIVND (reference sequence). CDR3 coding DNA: TGTGCCAGTAGTATACCCCCGGGACTAGCGGGGGGTGGAGGGGAGCTGTTTTTT. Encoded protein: CASSIPPGLAGGGGELFF.

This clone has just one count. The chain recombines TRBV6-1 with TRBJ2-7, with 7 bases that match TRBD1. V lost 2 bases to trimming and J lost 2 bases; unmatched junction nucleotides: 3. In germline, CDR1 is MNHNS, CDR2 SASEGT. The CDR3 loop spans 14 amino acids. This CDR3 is CASSERTGPYEQYF. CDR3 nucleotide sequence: TGTGCCAGCAGTGAACGGACAGGACCCTACGAGCAGTACTTC.

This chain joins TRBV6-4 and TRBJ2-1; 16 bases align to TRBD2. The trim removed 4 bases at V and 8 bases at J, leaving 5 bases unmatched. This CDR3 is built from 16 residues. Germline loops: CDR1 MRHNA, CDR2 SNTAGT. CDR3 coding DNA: TGTGCCAGCAGTGCGGGACTAGCGGGAGGGCCGGATGAGCAGTTCTTC. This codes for CASSAGLAGGPDEQFF.

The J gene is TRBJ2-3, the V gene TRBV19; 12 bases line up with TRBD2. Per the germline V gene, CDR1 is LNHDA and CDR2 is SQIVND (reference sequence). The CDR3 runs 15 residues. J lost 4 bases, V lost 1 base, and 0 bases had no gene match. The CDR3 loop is CASSIGLAGADTQYF. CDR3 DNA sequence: TGTGCCAGTAGTATAGGACTAGCGGGAGCAGATACGCAGTATTTT. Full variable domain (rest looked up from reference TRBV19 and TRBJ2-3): DGGITQSPKYLFRKEGQNVTLSCEQNLNHDAMYWYRQDPGQGLRLIYYSQIVNDFQKGDIAEGYSVSREKKESFPLTVTSAQKNPTAFYLCASSIGLAGADTQYFGPGTRLTVL.

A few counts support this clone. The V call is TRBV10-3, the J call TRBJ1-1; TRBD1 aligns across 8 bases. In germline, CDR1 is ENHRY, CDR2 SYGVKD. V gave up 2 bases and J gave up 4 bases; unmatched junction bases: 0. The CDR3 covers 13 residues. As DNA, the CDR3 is TGTGCCATCAGTGAGGGACAGGGCACTGAAGCTTTCTTT. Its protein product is CAISEGQGTEAFF.

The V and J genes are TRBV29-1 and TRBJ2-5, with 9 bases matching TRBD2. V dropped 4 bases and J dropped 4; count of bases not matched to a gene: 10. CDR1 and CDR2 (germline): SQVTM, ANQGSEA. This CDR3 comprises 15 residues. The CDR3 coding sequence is TGCAGCGTTGCGGGCGGGAGGGCCAAATCAGAGACCCAGTACTTC. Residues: CSVAGGRAKSETQYF. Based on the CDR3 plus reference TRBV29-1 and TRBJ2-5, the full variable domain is SAVISQKPSRDICQRGTSLTIQCQVDSQVTMMFWYRQQPGQSLTLIATANQGSEATYESGFVIDKFPISRPNLTFSTLTVSNMSPEDSSIYLCSVAGGRAKSETQYFGPGTRLLVL.

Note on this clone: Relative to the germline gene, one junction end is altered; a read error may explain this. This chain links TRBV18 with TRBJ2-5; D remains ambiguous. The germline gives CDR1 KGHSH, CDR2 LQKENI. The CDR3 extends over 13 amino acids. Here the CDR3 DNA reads TGTGCCAGCTCACCACAACGGATGGAGACTCAGTACTTC. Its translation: CASSPQRMETQYF.

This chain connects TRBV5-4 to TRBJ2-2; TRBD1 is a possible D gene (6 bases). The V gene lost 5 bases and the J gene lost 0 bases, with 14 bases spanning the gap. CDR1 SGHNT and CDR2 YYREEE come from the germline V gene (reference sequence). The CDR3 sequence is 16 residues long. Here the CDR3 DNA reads TGTGCCAGCAGTCGGGACACGTTCGCGAACACCGGGGAGCTGTTTTTT. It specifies CASSRDTFANTGELFF.

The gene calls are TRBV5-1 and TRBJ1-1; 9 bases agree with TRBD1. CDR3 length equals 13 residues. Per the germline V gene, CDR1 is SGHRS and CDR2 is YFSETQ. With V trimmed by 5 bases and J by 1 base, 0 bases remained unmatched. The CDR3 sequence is CASRTGGNTEAFF. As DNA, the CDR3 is TGCGCCAGCAGGACAGGGGGGAACACTGAAGCTTTCTTT.

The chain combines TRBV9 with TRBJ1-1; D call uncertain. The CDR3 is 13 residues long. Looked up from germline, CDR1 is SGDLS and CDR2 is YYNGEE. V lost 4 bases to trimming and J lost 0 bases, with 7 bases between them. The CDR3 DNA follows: TGTGCCAGCAGCCCAGTCATGAACACTGAAGCTTTCTTT. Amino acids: CASSPVMNTEAFF. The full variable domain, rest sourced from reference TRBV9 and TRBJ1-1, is DSGVTQTPKHLITATGQRVTLRCSPRSGDLSVYWYQQSLDQGLQFLIQYYNGEERAKGNILERFSAQQFPDLHSELNLSSLELGDSALYFCASSPVMNTEAFFGQGTRLTVV.

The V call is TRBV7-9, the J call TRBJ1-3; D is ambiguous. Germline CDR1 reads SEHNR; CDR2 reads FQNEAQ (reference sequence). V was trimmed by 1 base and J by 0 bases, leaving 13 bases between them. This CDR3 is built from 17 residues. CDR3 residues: CASSLVEGIGSGNTIYF. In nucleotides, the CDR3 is TGTGCCAGCAGCTTAGTGGAGGGAATAGGCTCTGGAAACACCATATATTTT.

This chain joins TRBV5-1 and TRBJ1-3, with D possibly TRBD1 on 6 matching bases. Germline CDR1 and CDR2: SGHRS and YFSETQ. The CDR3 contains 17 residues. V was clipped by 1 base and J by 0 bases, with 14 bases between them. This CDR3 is CASSLTGDRNSGNTIYF. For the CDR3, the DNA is TGCGCCAGCAGCTTGACGGGTGACAGGAACTCTGGAAACACCATATATTTT.

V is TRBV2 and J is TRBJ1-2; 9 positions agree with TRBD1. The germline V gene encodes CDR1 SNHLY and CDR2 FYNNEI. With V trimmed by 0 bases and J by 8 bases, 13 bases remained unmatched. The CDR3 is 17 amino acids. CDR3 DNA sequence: TGTGCCAGCAGTGAAGCGAAGGACAGGGGATCTTCGGGCGGCTACACCTTC. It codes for CASSEAKDRGSSGGYTF.

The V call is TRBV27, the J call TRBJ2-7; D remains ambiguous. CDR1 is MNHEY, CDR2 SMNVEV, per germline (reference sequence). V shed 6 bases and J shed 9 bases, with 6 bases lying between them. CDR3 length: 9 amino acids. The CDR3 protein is CASRFGQYF. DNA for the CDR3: TGTGCCAGCAGATTCGGGCAGTACTTC.

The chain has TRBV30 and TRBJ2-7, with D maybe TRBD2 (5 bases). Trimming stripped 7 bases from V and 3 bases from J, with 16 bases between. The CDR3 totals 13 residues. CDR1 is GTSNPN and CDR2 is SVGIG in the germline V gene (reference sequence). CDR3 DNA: TGTGCCTCACGGGGTAGCAGTTTCTACGAGCAGTACTTC. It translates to CASRGSSFYEQYF.

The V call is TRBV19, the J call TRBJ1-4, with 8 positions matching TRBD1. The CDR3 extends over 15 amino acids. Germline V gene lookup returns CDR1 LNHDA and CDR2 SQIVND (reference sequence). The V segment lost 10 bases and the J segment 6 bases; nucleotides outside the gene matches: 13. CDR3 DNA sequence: TGTGCCACTCAACGTTACAGGGGGTCGGATGAAAAACTGTTTTTT. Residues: CATQRYRGSDEKLFF.